One sample yielded the 25 T cell receptor beta chains listed below, sequenced in a study of CXCR3-negative and CXCR3-positive naive CD8 T cells. Study observations and caveats: TRB CDR3 hydrophobicity was greater in CXCR3-positive naive cells than in CXCR3-negative naive cells.

These TCRs are of unknown antigen specificity. The method, 5' RACE with UMI labels, was used to prepare the TRB cDNA libraries. TCRdb reprocessed the 5' RACE reads and reports one entry per CDR3 protein, with no DNA. Its table records 85,000 to 120,000 distinct CDR3 sequences. The sequencing input was naive CXCR3+ CD8+ T cells from blood. The subset is: CD45RO-CCR7+CD27+CD95- naive CD8+ T cells expressing CXCR3 (TNR3+). The receptors shown here come from a human donor in good health. Some clones in this sample may be carry-over from other donors' samples.

This sequence joins TRBV29-1 and TRBJ2-3; TCRdb picks TRBD2, but there is no DNA to check that call. The CDR3 loop spans 14 amino acids. Germline CDR1 SQVTM, CDR2 ANQGSEA. CDR3 region: CSVDGASRTDTQYF.

The genes are TRBV11-2 and TRBJ2-2; with no DNA, the TCRdb D assignment of TRBD2 cannot be verified. The germline V gene encodes CDR1 SGHAT and CDR2 FQNNGV. The CDR3 runs to 16 residues. CDR3 sequence reads: CASSKGESLNTGELFF.

The rearrangement links TRBV6-5 to TRBJ2-7; the D call from TCRdb, TRBD2, cannot be confirmed without DNA. Germline V gene data show CDR1 as MNHEY and CDR2 as SVGAGI. The CDR3 runs to 14 residues. CDR3 protein: CASSYTSGSYEQYF.

J is TRBJ1-4 and V is TRBV6-6; TCRdb calls TRBD1, which cannot be checked without DNA. This CDR3 spans 16 amino acids. Germline CDR1 is MNHNY and CDR2 is SVGAGI (reference sequence). This chain's CDR3 is CASSYPGQGPLEKLFF.

V is TRBV29-1 and J is TRBJ2-5; the TCRdb call, TRBD1, lacks DNA for checking. CDR1 is SQVTM and CDR2 is ANQGSEA in the germline V gene. The CDR3 totals 14 residues. Here the CDR3 reads CSVDFPGPAQTQYF.

V gene TRBV7-2 combines with J gene TRBJ2-1; without DNA, the TCRdb call of TRBD1 cannot be checked. The CDR3 extends over 15 amino acids. From germline, CDR1 is SGHTA and CDR2 FQGNSA. The CDR3 reads CASSPRQGTYNEQFF.

The chain joins TRBV7-6 to TRBJ1-6; TCRdb proposes TRBD1, but this gene call is untestable without DNA. This CDR3 region has 15 residues. Per the germline V gene, CDR1 is SGHVS and CDR2 is FNYEAQ. This CDR3 reads CASSPVGQGVSPLHF. Complete variable domain (other parts from reference TRBV7-6 and TRBJ1-6): GAGVSQSPRYKVTKRGQDVALRCDPISGHVSLYWYRQALGQGPEFLTYFNYEAQQDKSGLPNDRFSAERPEGSISTLTIQRTEQRDSAMYRCASSPVGQGVSPLHFGNGTRLTVT.

V is TRBV29-1 and J is TRBJ2-7; TCRdb's assignment of TRBD1 cannot be checked, as there is no DNA. The CDR3 sequence is 14 residues long. The V gene's germline CDR1 is SQVTM and CDR2 ANQGSEA. Here the CDR3 reads CSVWAGTGGSEQYF.

The rearrangement links TRBV18 to TRBJ2-7; TCRdb proposes TRBD2, but this gene call is untestable without DNA. CDR1 is KGHSH and CDR2 is LQKENI in the germline V gene. This CDR3 comprises 13 residues. This chain's CDR3 is CASSPGHGSEQYF. Supplemented by reference TRBV18 and TRBJ2-7, the full variable domain reads NAGVMQNPRHLVRRRGQEARLRCSPMKGHSHVYWYRQLPEEGLKFMVYLQKENIIDESGMPKERFSAEFPKEGPSILRIQQVVRGDSAAYFCASSPGHGSEQYFGPGTRLTVT.

V is TRBV5-1 and J is TRBJ2-7; TCRdb's D call, TRBD1, is unchecked because there is no DNA. The CDR3 is 14 residues long. Germline loops: CDR1 SGHRS, CDR2 YFSETQ. CDR3 protein: CASSRGQVTYEQYF.

This CDR3 reads CASSYGTEGYNSPLHF. The gene calls are TRBV6-5 and TRBJ1-6; TCRdb designates TRBD1, a call that cannot be tested without DNA. CDR1 and CDR2 (germline): MNHEY, SVGAGI. The CDR3 spans 16 residues.

The rearrangement uses TRBV18 and TRBJ2-5; the D call of TRBD1 rests on TCRdb alone, since no DNA is present to check it. Per germline, CDR1 KGHSH and CDR2 LQKENI. The CDR3 covers 13 residues. CDR3 amino acids: CASSPPTGGTQYF.

V usage is TRBV20-1 and J usage is TRBJ2-1; TCRdb indicates TRBD2, and absent DNA this call remains unverified. The CDR3 spans 17 residues. Germline values: CDR1 DFQATT, CDR2 SNEGSKA (reference sequence). CDR3 region: CSARDLASGRFIDEQFF.

The rearrangement links TRBV28 to TRBJ2-3. Looked up from germline, CDR1 is MDHEN and CDR2 is SYDVKM. There are 16 residues in the CDR3. The CDR3 protein is CASSLRLGKSPDTQYF.

V usage is TRBV12-3 or TRBV12-4 and J usage is TRBJ2-1. This CDR3 contains 16 residues. The CDR3 region is CASSLKGQGSYNEQFF.

V usage is TRBV28 and J usage is TRBJ1-1. The CDR3 extends over 13 amino acids. The V gene's germline CDR1 is MDHEN and CDR2 SYDVKM. The CDR3 is CASSQTANTEAFF. Based on the CDR3 plus reference TRBV28 and TRBJ1-1, the full variable domain is DVKVTQSSRYLVKRTGEKVFLECVQDMDHENMFWYRQDPGLGLRLIYFSYDVKMKEKGDIPEGYSVSREKKERFSLILESASTNQTSMYLCASSQTANTEAFFGQGTRLTVV.

The V gene is TRBV28, the J gene TRBJ2-7; checking the TCRdb D call of TRBD1 is not possible without DNA. From germline, CDR1 is MDHEN and CDR2 SYDVKM. The CDR3 runs to 18 residues. This CDR3 reads CASSFPQGTGQGVYEQYF. Based on the CDR3 plus reference TRBV28 and TRBJ2-7, the full variable domain is DVKVTQSSRYLVKRTGEKVFLECVQDMDHENMFWYRQDPGLGLRLIYFSYDVKMKEKGDIPEGYSVSREKKERFSLILESASTNQTSMYLCASSFPQGTGQGVYEQYFGPGTRLTVT.

The gene calls are TRBV7-9 and TRBJ2-7; TCRdb returns TRBD1, unconfirmable since there is no DNA. The V gene's germline CDR1 is SEHNR and CDR2 FQNEAQ (reference sequence). There are 14 residues in the CDR3. CDR3 protein: CASSLKDRTYEQYF.

The chain joins TRBV28 to TRBJ2-7; TCRdb's D call of TRBD1 is untestable without DNA. Germline V lookup: CDR1 MDHEN, CDR2 SYDVKM. The CDR3 has 15 residues. Here the CDR3 reads CASSLTGGSGYEQYF.

The chain employs TRBV19 and TRBJ1-2. Germline V lookup: CDR1 LNHDA, CDR2 SQIVND (reference sequence). This CDR3 comprises 13 residues. The CDR3: CASRETTDYGYTF.

The chain carries TRBV28 and TRBJ2-1; TCRdb's assignment of TRBD1 cannot be checked, as there is no DNA. Per germline, CDR1 MDHEN and CDR2 SYDVKM. CDR3 length equals 14 residues. The CDR3 loop is CASTKGREWNEQFF.

The V and J genes are TRBV5-6 and TRBJ2-1; TCRdb outputs TRBD1, but without DNA this stays unchecked. Germline-derived CDR1 and CDR2 are SGHDT and YYEEEE. This CDR3 is built from 16 residues. This chain's CDR3 is CASSLTWTGSYNEQFF.

The gene calls are TRBV6-5 and TRBJ1-1; TCRdb designates TRBD1, a call that cannot be tested without DNA. The CDR3 contains 15 residues. CDR1 is MNHEY, CDR2 SVGAGI, per germline. CDR3 region: CASRGGETWNTEAFF.

The rearrangement joins TRBV28 to TRBJ1-3; TCRdb indicates TRBD1, and absent DNA this call remains unverified. The CDR3 consists of 16 residues. Germline V gene data show CDR1 as MDHEN and CDR2 as SYDVKM. This CDR3 is CASSLSGGISGNTIYF.

The chain combines TRBV27 with TRBJ2-7; TCRdb designates TRBD1, a call that cannot be tested without DNA. The germline gives CDR1 MNHEY, CDR2 SMNVEV (reference sequence). The CDR3 is 15 residues long. The CDR3 sequence is CASSSTRDNIYEQYF.